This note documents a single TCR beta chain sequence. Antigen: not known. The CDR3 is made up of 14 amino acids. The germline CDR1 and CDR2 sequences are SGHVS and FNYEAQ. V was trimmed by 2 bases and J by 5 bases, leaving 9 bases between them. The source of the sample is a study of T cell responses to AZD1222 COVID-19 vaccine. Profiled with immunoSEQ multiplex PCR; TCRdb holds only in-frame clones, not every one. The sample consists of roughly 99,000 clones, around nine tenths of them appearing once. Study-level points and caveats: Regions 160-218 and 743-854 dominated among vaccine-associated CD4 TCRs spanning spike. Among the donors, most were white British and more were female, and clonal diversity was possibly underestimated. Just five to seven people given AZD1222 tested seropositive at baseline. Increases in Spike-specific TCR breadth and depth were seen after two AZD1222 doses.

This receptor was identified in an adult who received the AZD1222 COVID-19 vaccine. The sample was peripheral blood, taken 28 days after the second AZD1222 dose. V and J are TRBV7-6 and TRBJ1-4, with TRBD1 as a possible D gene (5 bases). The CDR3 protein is CASSLRPGNEKLFF. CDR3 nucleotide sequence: TGTGCCAGCAGCTTAAGGCCAGGGAATGAAAAACTGTTTTTT.